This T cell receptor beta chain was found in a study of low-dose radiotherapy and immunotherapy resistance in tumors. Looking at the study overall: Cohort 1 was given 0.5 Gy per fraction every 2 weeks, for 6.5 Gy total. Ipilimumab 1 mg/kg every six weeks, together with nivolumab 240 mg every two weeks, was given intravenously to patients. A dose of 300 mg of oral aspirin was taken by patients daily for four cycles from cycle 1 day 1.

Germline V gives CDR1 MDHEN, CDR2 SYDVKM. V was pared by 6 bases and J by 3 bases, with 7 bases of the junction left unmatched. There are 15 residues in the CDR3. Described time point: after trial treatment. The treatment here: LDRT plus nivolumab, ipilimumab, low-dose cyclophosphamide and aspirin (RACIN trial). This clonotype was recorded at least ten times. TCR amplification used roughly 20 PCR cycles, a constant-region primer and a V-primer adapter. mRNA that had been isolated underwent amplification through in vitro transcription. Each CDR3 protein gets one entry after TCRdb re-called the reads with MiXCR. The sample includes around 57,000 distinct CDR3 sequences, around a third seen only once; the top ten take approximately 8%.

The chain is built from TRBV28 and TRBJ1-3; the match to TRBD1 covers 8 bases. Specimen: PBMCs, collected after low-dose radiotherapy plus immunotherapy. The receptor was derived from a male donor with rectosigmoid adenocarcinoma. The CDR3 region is CASSLSDRDGNTIYF. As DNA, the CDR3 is TGTGCCAGCAGCCTATCGGACAGGGATGGAAACACCATATATTTT.